The source of this T cell receptor (beta chain) is a study of OX40 agonist ivuxolimab in advanced cancers. At the level of the study: Patients in dose escalation had liver, melanoma, kidney or head and neck cancers. People who had prior anti-PD-1, anti-PD-L1 or anti-CTLA-4 therapy could take part, and about 40% had some. General observations from the study: Among the nonresponders, some also had low normalized T-cell clonal expansion.

The V gene's germline CDR1 is LGHNA and CDR2 YNFKEQ. V lost 0 bases and J lost 4; bases outside the gene matches: 7. CDR3 length: 16 residues. Autoimmune disease history or systemic immunosuppression led to patient exclusion. Profiled with immunoSEQ multiplex PCR; TCRdb holds only in-frame clones, not every one. The sample yields over 85,000 clones, roughly nine tenths seen once. For this clone: Its antigen is currently unknown.

The specimen was CD4+ or CD8+ T cells sorted from blood, collected in a trial of the OX40 agonist ivuxolimab. This receptor was obtained from an adult with an advanced solid tumor such as melanoma, head and neck, liver or kidney cancer. The genes are TRBV4-2 and TRBJ1-2; the match to TRBD1 covers 8 bases. CDR3 loop: CASSQDLGQGSYGYTF. In DNA form, the CDR3 reads TGTGCCAGCAGCCAAGACCTCGGACAGGGTAGCTATGGCTACACCTTC.